This TCR beta chain appears in the sequencing data of a study of blood T cell repertoires in COVID-19. In its sample, this clone was seen once. CDR3 length: 13 amino acids. CDR1 MNHNY and CDR2 SVGAGI come from the germline V gene (reference sequence). Trimming left V 7 bases short and J 6 bases short, with 13 bases between. Original methodology: From reference gene primer amplification, estimates of nucleated cell counts were derived. The table came from immunoSEQ multiplex PCR; TCRdb's copy has only in-frame clones and leaves some out. V and J calls and clone size are as listed in that table; D and trimming were resolved from the DNA. The sample records fewer than 250,000 clones, approximately 80% being singletons. This study enrolled people aged roughly 18 to 90 from about two dozen US geographic areas. Participants were placed into cohorts based on the clinical history they reported. Donors of Cohort 3 who recovered were those that had two negative PCRs, clearance, or symptom resolution.

This chain links TRBV6-6 with TRBJ1-5; tentative D call: TRBD1 (5 bases). The receptor was isolated from a man aged 60-69 years who had recovered from COVID-19. The sequenced sample was PBMCs or T cells enriched from blood (not recorded which). In nucleotides, the CDR3 is TGTGCCAGCAAACAACCAGGGTCTCAGCCCCAGCATTTT. This sequence encodes CASKQPGSQPQHF.